The 7 T cell receptor beta chains reported below all come from one sample, sequenced in a study of T-cell reconstitution after alpha-beta-depleted transplantation in children. Preparing the TCRbeta library involved the use of unique molecular identifiers. MiXCR, applied by TCRdb to the PCR reads, yields one record per CDR3 protein. The sample includes 200,000 to 250,000 distinct CDR3 sequences, 8% to 10% seen only once; the top ten take around 6.2%. The sample consisted of PBMCs from the stem cell graft donor, taken from the stem cell graft. These receptors came from a human donor who donated a stem cell graft to a child with acute lymphoblastic leukemia.

This clonotype was counted only a few times. V usage is TRBV29-1 and J usage is TRBJ1-2, with no clear D. Trimming removed 3 bases from V and 9 bases from J, with 5 bases in between. The CDR3 length is 9 residues. Germline CDR1 SQVTM, CDR2 ANQGSEA. This CDR3 reads CSVDFSYTF. In nucleotides, the CDR3 is TGCAGCGTTGACTTTAGCTACACCTTC.

This chain links TRBV12-3 or TRBV12-4 with TRBJ2-7; D is perhaps TRBD1 (6 bases). The CDR3 is 14 residues long. The germline V and J ends were trimmed by 6 bases and 0 bases, with 12 bases remaining between them. The CDR3 protein is CASRSGAASYEQYF. The CDR3 bases are TGTGCCAGCAGGTCAGGGGCTGCCTCCTACGAGCAGTACTTC.

As regards this clonotype: This may be a read error: a much more frequent sequence differs by one nucleotide. The chain couples TRBV7-7 to TRBJ2-2; 8 bases fit TRBD1. The CDR3 extends over 16 amino acids. The V gene's germline CDR1 is SSHAT and CDR2 FNYEAQ (reference sequence). CDR3 nucleotide sequence: TGTGCCAGCAGCTACGGACAGGGACCGAACACCGGGGGGCTGTTTTTT. It encodes CASSYGQGPNTGGLFF.

The gene calls are TRBV6-9 and TRBJ1-1, with TRBD1 matching over 9 bases. The ends lost 6 bases at V and 1 base at J; junction bases unmatched: 3. The CDR3 sequence is 14 residues long. Per the germline V gene, CDR1 is MNHGY and CDR2 is SVAAGI. DNA for the CDR3: TGTGCCAGCAGAAAGGGACAGGGGAACACTGAAGCTTTCTTT. Translating gives CASRKGQGNTEAFF.

In this sample, this clonotype turned up many times. The chain joins TRBV5-1 to TRBJ2-3; 7 nucleotides line up with TRBD1. The CDR3 totals 15 residues. V shed 1 base, J shed 3 bases, and the junction held 5 bases outside the gene matches. Germline V gene sequence: CDR1 SGHRS, CDR2 YFSETQ. Here the CDR3 DNA reads TGCGCCAGCAGCTTGACGGGGACAGAGACAGATACGCAGTATTTT. It specifies CASSLTGTETDTQYF.

V is TRBV20-1 and J is TRBJ2-4, with 12 bases fitting TRBD1. Germline V gene lookup returns CDR1 DFQATT and CDR2 SNEGSKA (reference sequence). V shed 5 bases and J 9 bases; nucleotides not matched to a gene: 14. The CDR3 is 16 amino acids. CDR3 amino acids: CSAQGGTGGPQGIQYF. Written as DNA, the CDR3 is TGCAGTGCTCAGGGTGGGACAGGGGGCCCCCAGGGCATTCAGTACTTC.

This clonotype was counted only a few times. The chain couples TRBV4-2 to TRBJ2-3; possibly TRBD2 for D (5 bases). Germline CDR1 LGHNA, CDR2 YNFKEQ. V shed 1 base and J shed 4 bases, with 9 bases lying between them. This CDR3 spans 14 amino acids. The CDR3 DNA follows: TGTGCCAGCAGCCAAGTGGACTCCTCAGATACGCAGTATTTT. Translating it yields CASSQVDSSDTQYF.